This T cell receptor beta chain was captured in a study of identical twins. Unique molecular identifiers were present on the cDNA, and a universal primer site came from template switching. TCRdb reanalysed the 5' RACE reads using MiXCR and keeps one entry per CDR3 protein. The table lists 500,000 to 700,000 distinct CDR3 sequences, roughly 7.2% of them singletons. Germline CDR1 and CDR2: SGHRS and YFSETQ. There are 15 residues in the CDR3. A note on this clonotype: Antigen unknown. An end of the junction does not agree with germline; a read error may underlie this.

Study-wide results and limits: Out-of-frame TCR alpha sharing observed in monozygotic twins exceeded model estimates. Within twin pairs, the out-of-frame alpha sequences they shared showed excess low generation probability.

These sequences were also reported in another study, on yellow fever vaccine responses in identical twins.

The sequence derives from a woman younger than 30 in good health. The sequenced sample consisted of PBMCs. J is TRBJ2-7 and V is TRBV5-1, with 10 positions matching TRBD1. The CDR3, as DNA: TGCACCAGCAGCTTGGGGGACAGGGGCATCTACAAGCAGTACTTC. As protein: CTSSLGDRGIYKQYF. The entire variable domain, with the rest obtained from reference TRBV5-1 and TRBJ2-7, is as follows: KAGVTQTPRYLIKTRGQQVTLSCSPISGHRSVSWYQQTPGQGLQFLFEYFSETQRNKGNFPGRFSGRQFSNSRSEMNVSTLELGDSALYLCTSSLGDRGIYKQYFGPGTRLTVT.